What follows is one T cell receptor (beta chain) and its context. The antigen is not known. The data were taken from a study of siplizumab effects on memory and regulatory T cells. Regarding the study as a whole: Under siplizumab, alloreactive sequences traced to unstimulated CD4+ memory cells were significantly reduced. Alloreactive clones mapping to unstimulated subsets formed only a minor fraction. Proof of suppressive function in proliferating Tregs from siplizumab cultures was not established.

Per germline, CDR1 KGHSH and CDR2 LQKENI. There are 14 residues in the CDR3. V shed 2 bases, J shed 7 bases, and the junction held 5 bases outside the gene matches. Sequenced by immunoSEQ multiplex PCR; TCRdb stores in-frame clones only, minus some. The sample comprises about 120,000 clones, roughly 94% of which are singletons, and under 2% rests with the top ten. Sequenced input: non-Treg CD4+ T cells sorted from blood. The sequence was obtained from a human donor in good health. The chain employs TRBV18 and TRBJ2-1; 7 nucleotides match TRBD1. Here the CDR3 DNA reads TGTGCCAGCTCACCAAGACAGGGTCTGAATGAGCAGTTCTTC. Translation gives CASSPRQGLNEQFF. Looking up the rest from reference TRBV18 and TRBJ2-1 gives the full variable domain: NAGVMQNPRHLVRRRGQEARLRCSPMKGHSHVYWYRQLPEEGLKFMVYLQKENIIDESGMPKERFSAEFPKEGPSILRIQQVVRGDSAAYFCASSPRQGLNEQFFGPGTRLTVL.